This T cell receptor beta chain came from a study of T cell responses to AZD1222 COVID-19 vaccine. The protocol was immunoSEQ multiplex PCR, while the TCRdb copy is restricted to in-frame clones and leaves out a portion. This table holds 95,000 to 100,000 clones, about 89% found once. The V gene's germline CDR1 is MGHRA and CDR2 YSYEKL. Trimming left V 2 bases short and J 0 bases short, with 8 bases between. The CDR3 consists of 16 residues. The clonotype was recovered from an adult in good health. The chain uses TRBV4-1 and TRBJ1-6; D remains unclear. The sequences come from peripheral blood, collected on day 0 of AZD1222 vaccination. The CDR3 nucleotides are TGCGCCAGCAGCCAAAGGACTAACTCCTATAATTCACCCCTCCACTTT. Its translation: CASSQRTNSYNSPLHF.